The present TCR beta chain was sequenced within a study of cytomegalovirus exposure and HLA in healthy donors. CDR3 size: 14 residues. V dropped 7 bases and J dropped 1 base, with 13 bases sitting between them. Germline assignment: CDR1 SEHNR and CDR2 FQNEAQ (reference sequence). The PCR ran on 60 Vbeta and 13 Jbeta primers. The data were produced by immunoSEQ multiplex PCR, yet TCRdb's version contains in-frame clones alone and is incomplete. The data hold approximately 170,000 clones, with around 76% observed a single time. Input material: PBMCs. The chain is built from TRBV7-9 and TRBJ1-1, with D possibly matching TRBD1 (5 bases). The origin of this receptor is a man aged 40-49 years in good health and CMV-seronegative. This chain's CDR3 is CASNPRVPNTEAFF. The CDR3 DNA reads TGTGCCAGCAACCCCAGGGTACCGAACACTGAAGCTTTCTTT.